The 29 T cell receptor beta chains reported below all come from one sample, sequenced in a study of blood T cell repertoires in COVID-19. Using immunoSEQ multiplex PCR, the repertoire was profiled, and TCRdb retains in-frame clones only, with some absent. The sample has about 400,000 clones; just over 85% are singletons. Source material: peripheral blood. The source of these receptors is a woman aged 25 to 39 with active or convalescent COVID-19.

The chain employs TRBV4-1 and TRBJ2-3; 15 nucleotides align to TRBD2. CDR3 length equals 18 residues. Trimming took 4 bases from V and 6 from J; bases not matched to a gene: 11. Germline V gene sequence: CDR1 MGHRA, CDR2 YSYEKL. CDR3 in amino acids: CASSRDGTGTSGGDTQYF. As DNA, the CDR3 is TGCGCCAGCAGCCGAGATGGAACCGGGACTAGCGGGGGGGATACGCAGTATTTT.

The table lists this clone with a few counts. The chain is built from TRBV19 and TRBJ2-6; the D is unclear. The CDR3 spans 16 residues. Per germline, CDR1 LNHDA and CDR2 SQIVND (reference sequence). The germline V and J ends were trimmed by 7 bases and 1 base, with 14 bases remaining between them. This chain's CDR3 is CASKSLEMSGANVLTF. In DNA form, the CDR3 reads TGTGCCAGTAAAAGCCTGGAGATGTCTGGGGCCAACGTCCTGACTTTC.

The rearrangement joins TRBV15 to TRBJ2-1, with TRBD1 matching over 7 bases. This CDR3 spans 14 amino acids. In germline, CDR1 is LNHNV, CDR2 YYDKDF (reference sequence). Trimming at V came to 5 bases and at J to 2 bases, leaving 3 bases not matched to a gene. CDR3 nucleotide sequence: TGTGCCACCAGCGGGGGACAGCCCTACAATGAGCAGTTCTTC. Translating it yields CATSGGQPYNEQFF.

The V gene is TRBV15, the J gene TRBJ2-3; the match to TRBD2 covers 12 bases. The CDR3 extends over 17 amino acids. Germline CDR1 LNHNV, CDR2 YYDKDF (reference sequence). The J segment lost 2 bases and the V segment lost 0 bases, leaving 3 bases of the junction unmatched. This CDR3 reads CATSRELAGGNTDTQYF. The DNA of the CDR3 is TGTGCCACCAGCAGAGAGCTAGCGGGGGGGAACACAGATACGCAGTATTTT.

This clone was detected once. The chain combines TRBV6-4 with TRBJ2-1; D not certain. V dropped 4 bases and J dropped 2 bases, with 9 bases sitting between them. Germline CDR1 reads MRHNA; CDR2 reads SNTAGT. The CDR3 contains 14 residues. The CDR3 DNA sequence: TGTGCCAGCAGTGCCGGGTCCCCCTACAATGAGCAGTTCTTC. Protein product: CASSAGSPYNEQFF.

The chain uses TRBV6-1 and TRBJ1-5, with D maybe TRBD1 (5 bases). The CDR3 runs 15 residues. V was shortened by 2 bases and J by 1 base, with 9 bases between the two germline ends. The germline V gene has CDR1 MNHNS and CDR2 SASEGT. CDR3 sequence reads: CASSEFGGSNQPQHF. DNA for the CDR3: TGTGCCAGCAGTGAATTCGGGGGAAGCAATCAGCCCCAGCATTTT.

The chain carries TRBV29-1 and TRBJ2-7; D not resolved. V was clipped by 4 bases and J by 5 bases, with 12 bases between them. This CDR3 contains 12 residues. Germline-derived CDR1 and CDR2 are SQVTM and ANQGSEA. The CDR3 bases are TGCAGCGTTGTTAGAAGCGCGGACGAGCAGTACTTC. Translated: CSVVRSADEQYF.

V is TRBV3-1 (or the pseudogene TRBV3-2) and J is TRBJ2-1; D gene uncertain. The CDR3 spans 13 residues. Germline V gene data show CDR1 as LGHDT and CDR2 as YNNKEL (reference sequence). Between the trimmed V and J ends, which lost 5 bases and 6 bases, there was a span of 11 bases. CDR3 in DNA: TGTGCCAGCAGCTTCGGGTCTCCCAATGAGCAGTTCTTC. Translating gives CASSFGSPNEQFF.

The CDR3 protein is CASSHRVGLSTEAFF. The CDR3 coding sequence is TGTGCCAGCAGCCACAGGGTAGGCTTGAGCACTGAAGCTTTCTTT. V and J are TRBV14 and TRBJ1-1; perhaps TRBD1 as D (5 bases). Germline values: CDR1 SGHDN, CDR2 FVKESK. This CDR3 region has 15 residues. Trimming removed 3 bases from V and 4 bases from J, with 15 bases in between.

The chain uses TRBV6-5 and TRBJ2-3; unclear D gene. Germline V gene lookup returns CDR1 MNHEY and CDR2 SVGAGI. The CDR3 length is 14 residues. The V end lost 2 bases, the J end lost 1 base, and 7 bases lay between the germline ends. The CDR3 DNA is TGTGCCAGCAGTTACGGTGGCCGCACAGATACGCAGTATTTT. Translation gives CASSYGGRTDTQYF.

The chain has TRBV3-1 (or the pseudogene TRBV3-2) and TRBJ2-3; tentatively, D is TRBD2 (5 bases). The CDR3 contains 13 residues. The germline V gene encodes CDR1 LGHDT and CDR2 YNNKEL (reference sequence). V lost 3 bases, J lost 5 bases, and 9 bases lay in between. The CDR3 loop reads CASSQGAGDTQYF. The CDR3 region has the DNA TGTGCCAGCAGCCAGGGCGCGGGAGATACGCAGTATTTT.

This sequence joins TRBV5-6 and TRBJ1-6; D possibly corresponds to TRBD1 (6 bases). The CDR3 covers 15 residues. V dropped 2 bases and J dropped 14 bases, with 20 bases sitting between them. The V gene's germline CDR1 is SGHDT and CDR2 YYEEEE. The CDR3 loop reads CASSLRDTPYSALHF. The CDR3 nucleotides read TGTGCCAGCAGCTTAAGGGACACCCCCTATAGCGCCCTCCACTTT.

This chain uses TRBV9 with TRBJ1-3, with TRBD1 identical over 7 bases. CDR1 and CDR2 (germline): SGDLS, YYNGEE. The CDR3 length is 20 residues. Trimming at V came to 0 bases and at J to 1 base, leaving 16 bases not matched to a gene. CDR3 sequence: CASSVDPEQGGRFSGNTIYF. The DNA of the CDR3 is TGTGCCAGCAGCGTAGACCCCGAGCAGGGGGGAAGGTTTTCTGGAAACACCATATATTTT. The variable domain in full, completed from reference TRBV9 and TRBJ1-3, reads DSGVTQTPKHLITATGQRVTLRCSPRSGDLSVYWYQQSLDQGLQFLIQYYNGEERAKGNILERFSAQQFPDLHSELNLSSLELGDSALYFCASSVDPEQGGRFSGNTIYFGEGSWLTVV.

This chain joins TRBV5-6 and TRBJ1-1; D unclear. The CDR3 totals 15 residues. CDR1 is SGHDT, CDR2 YYEEEE, per germline. The V end was cut by 3 bases, the J end by 1 base, with 13 bases between. The CDR3 DNA reads TGTGCCAGCAGCTCGAGGGTACTTGGGAACACTGAAGCTTTCTTT. Translated, it gives CASSSRVLGNTEAFF.

The chain links TRBV3-1 (or the pseudogene TRBV3-2) to TRBJ2-1, with 9 positions matching TRBD2. Germline CDR1 is LGHDT and CDR2 is YNNKEL (reference sequence). The CDR3 totals 16 residues. V shed 0 bases and J 4 bases; nucleotides not matched to a gene: 4. This chain's CDR3 is CASSQEGGGAYNEQFF. DNA of the CDR3: TGTGCCAGCAGCCAAGAAGGCGGGGGGGCATACAATGAGCAGTTCTTC.

CDR3 coding DNA: TGTGCCAGCAGCATACAGGGTGGAAACACCATATATTTT. Protein product: CASSIQGGNTIYF. The rearrangement links TRBV5-6 to TRBJ1-3, with D perhaps TRBD1 (6 bases). Germline assignment: CDR1 SGHDT and CDR2 YYEEEE. The CDR3 is 13 residues long. V lost 4 bases and J 3 bases, leaving 8 bases between the germline ends.

The V call is TRBV9, the J call TRBJ2-2; TRBD2 agrees at 13 bases. Germline-derived CDR1 and CDR2 are SGDLS and YYNGEE. This CDR3 comprises 18 residues. The junction had 11 bases not matched to a gene; V was cut back by 7 bases and J by 2 bases. The chain's CDR3 is CASRSGTSGAYNTGELFF. The DNA for the CDR3 is TGTGCCAGCCGCTCCGGGACTAGCGGGGCTTATAACACCGGGGAGCTGTTTTTT.

The chain recombines TRBV12-3 or TRBV12-4 with TRBJ1-3, with a tentative D call TRBD1 (6 bases). The CDR3 spans 12 residues. V lost 6 bases and J 6 bases, leaving 9 bases between the germline ends. The CDR3, as DNA: TGTGCCAGCAGGGGACACCCAAACACCATATATTTT. Translating gives CASRGHPNTIYF.

The gene calls are TRBV30 and TRBJ1-2; 8 bases match TRBD1. The V and J ends lost 4 bases and 3 bases, in that order; junction bases with no gene match: 10. The germline V gene encodes CDR1 GTSNPN and CDR2 SVGIG (reference sequence). This CDR3 has 15 amino acids. The CDR3 loop reads CAWNIGTGVHYGYTF. Here the CDR3 DNA reads TGTGCCTGGAATATTGGGACAGGCGTGCACTATGGCTACACCTTC. Full variable domain (missing parts from reference TRBV30 and TRBJ1-2): SQTIHQWPATLVQPVGSPLSLECTVEGTSNPNLYWYRQAAGRGLQLLFYSVGIGQISSEVPQNLSASRPQDRQFILSSKKLLLSDSGFYLCAWNIGTGVHYGYTFGSGTRLTVV.

V usage is TRBV19 and J usage is TRBJ2-1; 11 bases are shared with TRBD2. Germline CDR1 and CDR2: LNHDA and SQIVND (reference sequence). This CDR3 contains 15 residues. The V segment lost 5 bases and the J segment 4 bases; nucleotides outside the gene matches: 4. CDR3 sequence reads: CASSATSGTYNEQFF. In DNA, the CDR3 is TGTGCCAGTAGTGCGACTAGCGGGACGTACAATGAGCAGTTCTTC.

The chain has TRBV3-1 (or the pseudogene TRBV3-2) and TRBJ2-5; D is ambiguous. CDR1 is LGHDT, CDR2 YNNKEL, per germline (reference sequence). CDR3 size: 13 residues. V lost 4 bases, J lost 3 bases, and 9 bases lay in between. The CDR3 nucleotides are TGTGCCAGCAGCCGCCGAACAAAAGAGACCCAGTACTTC. This encodes CASSRRTKETQYF.

The rearrangement links TRBV6-1 to TRBJ2-5; a possible D gene is TRBD2 (5 bases). Trimming left V 1 base short and J 4 bases short, with 19 bases between. The CDR3 covers 17 residues. Germline V gene lookup returns CDR1 MNHNS and CDR2 SASEGT. CDR3 amino acids: CASSEGLAGLEGETQYF. CDR3 nucleotide sequence: TGTGCCAGCAGTGAAGGTCTAGCCGGGCTAGAGGGAGAGACCCAGTACTTC.

The V and J genes are TRBV7-9 and TRBJ1-2, with 9 bases that match TRBD1. The V and J ends lost 4 bases and 2 bases, in that order; junction bases with no gene match: 14. Looked up from germline, CDR1 is SEHNR and CDR2 is FQNEAQ (reference sequence). The CDR3 runs 18 residues. The CDR3 reads CASSWGPGQGVSNYGYTF. The CDR3 DNA reads as TGTGCCAGCAGCTGGGGTCCGGGACAGGGTGTGTCGAACTATGGCTACACCTTC.

The rearrangement joins TRBV11-2 to TRBJ2-1; 9 bases fit TRBD2. The V and J ends lost 5 bases and 9 bases, in that order; junction bases with no gene match: 11. Germline values: CDR1 SGHAT, CDR2 FQNNGV. The CDR3 is 15 residues long. The CDR3 DNA is TGTGCCAGCAGCGAAGGGTCTGCGGGAGGGGGTGAGCAGTTCTTC. Translated: CASSEGSAGGGEQFF.

The sample holds a few counts of this clone. The chain recombines TRBV27 with TRBJ1-6; tentative D call: TRBD1 (6 bases). Germline values: CDR1 MNHEY, CDR2 SMNVEV (reference sequence). V lost 5 bases and J 7 bases, leaving 21 bases between the germline ends. The CDR3 is made up of 17 amino acids. CDR3 region: CASSLKQGRLNNSPLHF. The CDR3 bases are TGTGCCAGCAGTCTAAAACAGGGAAGGTTGAACAATTCACCCCTCCACTTT.

V usage is TRBV10-3 and J usage is TRBJ2-7; possible D gene TRBD2, 5 bases. The CDR3 totals 14 residues. Trimming removed 6 bases from V and 3 bases from J, with 15 bases in between. Per the germline V gene, CDR1 is ENHRY and CDR2 is SYGVKD. CDR3 region: CAIRPEVHNYEQYF. The CDR3, as DNA: TGTGCCATCAGGCCGGAGGTCCACAACTACGAGCAGTACTTC.

The chain links TRBV5-1 to TRBJ2-3, with D tentatively TRBD2 (6 bases). There are 16 residues in the CDR3. V lost 0 bases and J 3 bases, leaving 14 bases between the germline ends. From germline, CDR1 is SGHRS and CDR2 YFSETQ. CDR3 loop: CASSLAPGDWTDTQYF. Here the CDR3 DNA reads TGCGCCAGCAGCTTGGCTCCGGGAGATTGGACAGATACGCAGTATTTT.

The chain uses TRBV5-1 and TRBJ2-7; no clear D. This CDR3 contains 14 residues. V lost 2 bases and J lost 0, with 9 bases in between. Germline assignment: CDR1 SGHRS and CDR2 YFSETQ. CDR3 DNA: TGCGCCAGCAGCTTAGTGCCGAGCTCCTACGAGCAGTACTTC. It codes for CASSLVPSSYEQYF. Full variable domain (rest looked up from reference TRBV5-1 and TRBJ2-7): KAGVTQTPRYLIKTRGQQVTLSCSPISGHRSVSWYQQTPGQGLQFLFEYFSETQRNKGNFPGRFSGRQFSNSRSEMNVSTLELGDSALYLCASSLVPSSYEQYFGPGTRLTVT.

The chain recombines TRBV6-6 with TRBJ1-1; the D gene is possibly TRBD1 (5 bases). Per germline, CDR1 MNHNY and CDR2 SVGAGI (reference sequence). The V end lost 4 bases, the J end lost 0 bases, and 15 bases lay between the germline ends. This CDR3 is built from 16 residues. The CDR3 coding sequence is TGTGCCAGCAGTTCTAATCTGGGGCTGTTGAACACTGAAGCTTTCTTT. It codes for CASSSNLGLLNTEAFF.